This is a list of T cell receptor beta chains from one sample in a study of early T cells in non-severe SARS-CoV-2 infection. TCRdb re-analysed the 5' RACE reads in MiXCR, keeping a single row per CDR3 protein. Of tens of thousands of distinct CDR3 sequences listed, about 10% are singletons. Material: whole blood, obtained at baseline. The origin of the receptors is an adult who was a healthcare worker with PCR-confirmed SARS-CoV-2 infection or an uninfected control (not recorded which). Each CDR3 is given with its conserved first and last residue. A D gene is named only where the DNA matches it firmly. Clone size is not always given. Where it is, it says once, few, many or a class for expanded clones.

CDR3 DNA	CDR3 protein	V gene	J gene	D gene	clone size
TGTGCCAGTACTAACCCCTTATGGTCGGCCGCGAACACCGGGGAGCTGTTTTTT	CASTNPLWSAANTGELFF	TRBV19	TRBJ2-2	-	-
TGTGCCAGCAGCTTAGAACCGGGGGCCTACGAGCAGTACTTC	CASSLEPGAYEQYF	TRBV7-9	TRBJ2-7	-	-
TGTGCCACCGGGACAGGCGGCATAAACACCATATATTTT	CATGTGGINTIYF	TRBV28	TRBJ1-3	TRBD1	-
TGTGCCAGCAGCTCGACACCGGCGGGGGAGACCCAGTACTTC	CASSSTPAGETQYF	TRBV5-8	TRBJ2-5	-	-
TGTGCCAGCAGCCGCAAACAGGTTACGAACACCGGGGAGCTGTTTTTT	CASSRKQVTNTGELFF	TRBV3-1	TRBJ2-2	-	many
TGTGCCACTCCGACGGGGGTTATGAACACTGAAGCTTTCTTT	CATPTGVMNTEAFF	TRBV7-9	TRBJ1-1	-	-
TGTGCCAGCAGCTTAGGACCAGCAAGAAACAATGAGCAGTTCTTC	CASSLGPARNNEQFF	TRBV7-2	TRBJ2-1	-	many
TGTGCCAGCAGTTTGAAGGGGGCGCGAGGCAATCAGCCCCAGCATTTT	CASSLKGARGNQPQHF	TRBV12-3/TRBV12-4	TRBJ1-5	TRBD1	few
TGTGCCATCACCCCGACCGGGACAGGAGATGGTGGCTACACCTTC	CAITPTGTGDGGYTF	TRBV10-3	TRBJ1-2	TRBD1	few
TGTGCCAGCAGCCTCGGACAGGCCAATGAGCAGTTCTTC	CASSLGQANEQFF	TRBV12-3/TRBV12-4	TRBJ2-1	TRBD1	-
TGTGCCAGCAGTGAAGCGTACGGTTTTAATGAAAAACTGTTTTTT	CASSEAYGFNEKLFF	TRBV2	TRBJ1-4	-	-
TGTGCCAGCTCACCAGGACAGGGAAAGGAGACCCAGTACTTC	CASSPGQGKETQYF	TRBV18	TRBJ2-5	TRBD1	-
TGCAGCGCCCGAGGGGTAGCGGGAGGAAACATTCAGTACTTC	CSARGVAGGNIQYF	TRBV29-1	TRBJ2-4	TRBD2	many
TGTGCCAGTAGTATGGGCAGAAAGCACGAGCAGTACTTC	CASSMGRKHEQYF	TRBV19	TRBJ2-7	-	many
TGTGCCACCAGCAGATCCGGACTAGCGGGACAAGAGACCCAGTACTTC	CATSRSGLAGQETQYF	TRBV15	TRBJ2-5	TRBD2	few
TGTGCCAGCAGCGTAGAAGGGGGCACAGATACGCAGTATTTT	CASSVEGGTDTQYF	TRBV9	TRBJ2-3	-	many
TGTGCCAGCGGGACGGGAGCTTCCTACAATGAGCAGTTCTTC	CASGTGASYNEQFF	TRBV7-3	TRBJ2-1	-	-
TGTGCCAGCAGTTTATTGGGAGTTGGTGGCTACACCTTC	CASSLLGVGGYTF	TRBV12-3/TRBV12-4	TRBJ1-2	-	-
TGTGCCAGCAGTCCGGACATGAACACTGAAGCTTTCTTT	CASSPDMNTEAFF	TRBV11-2	TRBJ1-1	-	many
TGTGCCTCGCAAATAACCGGGTCACCCTACTACGAGCAGTACTTC	CASQITGSPYYEQYF	TRBV7-9	TRBJ2-7	-	-
TGTGCCACCGGCCTGGAAAAGAGCAATCAGCCCCAGCATTTT	CATGLEKSNQPQHF	TRBV12-3/TRBV12-4	TRBJ1-5	-	few
TGTGCCAGTAGACCGGGACTAGCGGGAGGGATGATCTACAATGAGCAGTTCTTC	CASRPGLAGGMIYNEQFF	TRBV19	TRBJ2-1	TRBD2	many
TGTGCCAGCAGTTACGCGGGGACAGCCGTTCTTTTT	CASSYAGTAVLF	TRBV6-5	TRBJ1-1	TRBD1	-
TGTGCCAGCAGCGCAGAGACAGGGTCCCCCCACGAGCAGTACTTC	CASSAETGSPHEQYF	TRBV7-9	TRBJ2-7	TRBD1	-
TGTGCCAGCAGCCCAGACCCGGGTGGCTACGAGCAGTACTTC	CASSPDPGGYEQYF	TRBV11-2	TRBJ2-7	-	few
TGTGCCAGCAGGGACAGGGCGGGGAATCAGCCCCAGCATTTT	CASRDRAGNQPQHF	TRBV6-5	TRBJ1-5	TRBD1	many
TGTGCCAGCAGCCAAGGAGGGGGAGGCGAAGCTTTCTTT	CASSQGGGGEAFF	TRBV14	TRBJ1-1	-	-
TGTGCCAGCAGCTTACTTACGAGCGGGCGGAGGGATACGCAGTATTTT	CASSLLTSGRRDTQYF	TRBV11-2	TRBJ2-3	-	many
TGTGCCAGCAGTTCCAACTACCAGGGACTAGCGGCGGACAATGAGCAGTTCTTC	CASSSNYQGLAADNEQFF	TRBV27	TRBJ2-1	TRBD2	-
TGTGCCAGCAGCTCCCGTTACGGGACGAGTGGCTACACCTTC	CASSSRYGTSGYTF	TRBV7-9	TRBJ1-2	-	many
TGTGCCAGCAGTTTAGGCGTGGGGGGGGCATCAAAAAACATTCAGTACTTC	CASSLGVGGASKNIQYF	TRBV12-3/TRBV12-4	TRBJ2-4	-	few
TGTGCCAGCAGTGCCACGGGGAGGAGGATGAACACTGAAGCTTTCTTT	CASSATGRRMNTEAFF	TRBV2	TRBJ1-1	-	many
TGTGCCAGCAGCTTATTATATGGGGATGTGGGGTCACCCCTCCACTTT	CASSLLYGDVGSPLHF	TRBV7-2	TRBJ1-6	-	many
TGTGCCAGCAGCTTAAGTCTAGCGGGTGGGAAAGATACGCAGTATTTT	CASSLSLAGGKDTQYF	TRBV7-3	TRBJ2-3	TRBD2	few
TGTGCCTGGAGCGTACCACACAACAATCAGCCCCAGCATTTT	CAWSVPHNNQPQHF	TRBV30	TRBJ1-5	-	medium-sized
TGTGCCAGCAGCGTTGGAGGGGGAGATACGCAGTATTTT	CASSVGGGDTQYF	TRBV9	TRBJ2-3	-	-
TGTGCCAGCAGTACACAGGGTAACCAGTACTTC	CASSTQGNQYF	TRBV7-2	TRBJ2-5	-	-
TGTGCCAGCAGTGATCCAAGGGGATGGAGCTCTGGAAACACCATATATTTT	CASSDPRGWSSGNTIYF	TRBV6-1	TRBJ1-3	-	-
TGTGCCAGCAGTCCCCCTCTGGAGGACATTCAGTACTTC	CASSPPLEDIQYF	TRBV12-3/TRBV12-4	TRBJ2-4	-	many
TGCAGCGTTGTGCCGGGTAGCTCCTACAATGAGCAGTTCTTC	CSVVPGSSYNEQFF	TRBV29-1	TRBJ2-1	-	few
TGCGCCAGCAGCTTGGCTTCACTCTCACGAGAGACCCAGTACTTC	CASSLASLSRETQYF	TRBV5-1	TRBJ2-5	-	many
TGTGCCAGCAGTCCCGTCCAGGCCTATGGCTACACCTTC	CASSPVQAYGYTF	TRBV6-5	TRBJ1-2	-	-
TGTGCCAGCAGTGACTCACGACAGCGGAATGGCTACACCTTC	CASSDSRQRNGYTF	TRBV6-4	TRBJ1-2	-	many
TGTGCCAGCAGCGTAAACTCTGGGGCCAACGTCCTGACTTTC	CASSVNSGANVLTF	TRBV9	TRBJ2-6	-	few
TGTGCCAGCAGGTTGACAGGGGGAAACACTGAAGCTTTCTTT	CASRLTGGNTEAFF	TRBV5-4	TRBJ1-1	TRBD1	many
TGTGCCAGCAGCTTTAGTACTAACTATGGCTACACCTTC	CASSFSTNYGYTF	TRBV5-4	TRBJ1-2	-	few
TGCGCCAGCAGCCAGACAGGTGTCCTGAACACTGAAGCTTTCTTT	CASSQTGVLNTEAFF	TRBV5-1	TRBJ1-1	-	-
TGTGCCAGCAGCTGGGGACAGGGGTTTGGAAACACCATATATTTT	CASSWGQGFGNTIYF	TRBV7-6	TRBJ1-3	TRBD1	many
TGTGCCAGCAGTAACCGGGACAGGGAATCCTACGAGCAGTACTTC	CASSNRDRESYEQYF	TRBV6-1	TRBJ2-7	TRBD1	-
TGTGCCAGCAGTGGGGACGGTGAAGCTTTCTTT	CASSGDGEAFF	TRBV25-1	TRBJ1-1	-	many
TGTGCCAGCAGCTTAGCAGAACGGGGCGGCTACAATGAGCAGTTCTTC	CASSLAERGGYNEQFF	TRBV7-9	TRBJ2-1	-	-
TGTACCAGTAGTGCACGGGACAGGGGGTACACCGGGGAGCTGTTTTTT	CTSSARDRGYTGELFF	TRBV19	TRBJ2-2	TRBD1	-
TGCGCCAGCAGCTTCGGGACAGGGGCTGGCACAGATACGCAGTATTTT	CASSFGTGAGTDTQYF	TRBV5-1	TRBJ2-3	TRBD1	-
TGTGCCAGCAGTATGACTTCGGCCTACGAGCAGTACTTC	CASSMTSAYEQYF	TRBV27	TRBJ2-7	-	few